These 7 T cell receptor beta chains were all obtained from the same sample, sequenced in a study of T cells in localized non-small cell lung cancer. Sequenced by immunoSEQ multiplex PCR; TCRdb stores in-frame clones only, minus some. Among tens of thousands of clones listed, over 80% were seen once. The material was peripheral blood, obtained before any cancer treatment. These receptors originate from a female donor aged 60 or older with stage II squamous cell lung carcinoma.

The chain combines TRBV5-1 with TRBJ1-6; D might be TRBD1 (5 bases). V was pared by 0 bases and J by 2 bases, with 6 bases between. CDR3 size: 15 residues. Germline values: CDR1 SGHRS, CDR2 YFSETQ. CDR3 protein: CASSLEQAYNSPLHF. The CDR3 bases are TGCGCCAGCAGCTTGGAACAGGCCTATAATTCACCCCTCCACTTT. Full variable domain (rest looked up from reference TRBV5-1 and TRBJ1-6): KAGVTQTPRYLIKTRGQQVTLSCSPISGHRSVSWYQQTPGQGLQFLFEYFSETQRNKGNFPGRFSGRQFSNSRSEMNVSTLELGDSALYLCASSLEQAYNSPLHFGNGTRLTVT.

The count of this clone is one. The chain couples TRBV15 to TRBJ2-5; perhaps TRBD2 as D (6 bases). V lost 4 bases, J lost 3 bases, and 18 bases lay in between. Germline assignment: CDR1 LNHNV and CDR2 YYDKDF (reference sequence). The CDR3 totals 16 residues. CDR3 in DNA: TGTGCCACCAGCAAATCCGGGACTTACCCCGAAGAGACCCAGTACTTC. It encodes CATSKSGTYPEETQYF.

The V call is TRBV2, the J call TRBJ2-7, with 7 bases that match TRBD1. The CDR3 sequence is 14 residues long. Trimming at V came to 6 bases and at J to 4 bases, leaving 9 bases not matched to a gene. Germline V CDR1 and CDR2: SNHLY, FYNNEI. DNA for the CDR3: TGTGCCAGCAGCCCAGGGGCAGGGGGATACGAGCAGTACTTC. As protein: CASSPGAGGYEQYF.

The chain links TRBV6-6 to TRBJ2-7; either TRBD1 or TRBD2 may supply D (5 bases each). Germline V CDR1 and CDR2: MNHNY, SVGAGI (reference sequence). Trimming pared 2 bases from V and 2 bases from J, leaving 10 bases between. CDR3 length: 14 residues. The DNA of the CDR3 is TGTGCCAGCAGTTACGAGGGGAGCGCCTACGAGCAGTACTTC. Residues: CASSYEGSAYEQYF.

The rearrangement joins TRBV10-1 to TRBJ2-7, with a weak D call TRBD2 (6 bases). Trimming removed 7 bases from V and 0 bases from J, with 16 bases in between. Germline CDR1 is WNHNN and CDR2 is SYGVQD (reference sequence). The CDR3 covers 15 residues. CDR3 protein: CASTPLRRGSYEQYF. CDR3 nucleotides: TGCGCCAGCACCCCTCTTCGGCGGGGCTCCTACGAGCAGTACTTC.

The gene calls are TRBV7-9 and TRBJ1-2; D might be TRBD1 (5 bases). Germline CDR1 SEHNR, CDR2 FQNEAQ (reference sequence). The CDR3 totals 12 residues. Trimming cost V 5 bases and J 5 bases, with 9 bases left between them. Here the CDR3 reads CASSETAYGYTF. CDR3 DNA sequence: TGTGCCAGCAGCGAGACAGCGTATGGCTACACCTTC.

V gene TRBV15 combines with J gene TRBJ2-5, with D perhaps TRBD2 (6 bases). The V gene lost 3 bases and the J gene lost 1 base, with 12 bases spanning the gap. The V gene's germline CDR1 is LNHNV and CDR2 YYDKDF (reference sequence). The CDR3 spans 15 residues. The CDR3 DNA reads TGTGCCACCAGCAGTATGGCGGGGCTCCAAGAGACCCAGTACTTC. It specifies CATSSMAGLQETQYF.